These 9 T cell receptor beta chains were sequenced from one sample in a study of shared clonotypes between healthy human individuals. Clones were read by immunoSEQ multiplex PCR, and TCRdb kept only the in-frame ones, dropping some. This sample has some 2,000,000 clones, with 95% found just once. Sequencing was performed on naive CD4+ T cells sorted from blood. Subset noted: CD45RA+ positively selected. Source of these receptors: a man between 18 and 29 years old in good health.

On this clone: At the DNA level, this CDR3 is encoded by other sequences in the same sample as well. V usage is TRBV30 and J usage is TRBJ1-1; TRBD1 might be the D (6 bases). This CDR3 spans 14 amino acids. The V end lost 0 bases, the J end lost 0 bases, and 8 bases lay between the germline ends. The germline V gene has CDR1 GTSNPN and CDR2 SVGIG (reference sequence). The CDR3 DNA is TGTGCCTGGAGTGTAGGGGGTCTGAACACTGAAGCTTTCTTT. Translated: CAWSVGGLNTEAFF.

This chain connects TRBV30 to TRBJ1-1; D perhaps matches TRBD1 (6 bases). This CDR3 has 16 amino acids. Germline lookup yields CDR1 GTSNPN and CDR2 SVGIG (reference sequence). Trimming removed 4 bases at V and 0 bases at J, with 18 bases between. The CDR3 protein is CAWNRGGSLMNTEAFF. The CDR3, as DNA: TGTGCCTGGAATCGGGGGGGCAGTCTTATGAACACTGAAGCTTTCTTT.

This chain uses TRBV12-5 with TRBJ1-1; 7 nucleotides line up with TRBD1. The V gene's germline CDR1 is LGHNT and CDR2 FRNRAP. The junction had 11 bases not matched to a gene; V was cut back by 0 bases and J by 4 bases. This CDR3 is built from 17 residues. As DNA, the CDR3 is TGTGCTAGTGGTTTGGTATTGGGACAGAGAGAGGCCACTGAAGCTTTCTTT. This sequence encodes CASGLVLGQREATEAFF.

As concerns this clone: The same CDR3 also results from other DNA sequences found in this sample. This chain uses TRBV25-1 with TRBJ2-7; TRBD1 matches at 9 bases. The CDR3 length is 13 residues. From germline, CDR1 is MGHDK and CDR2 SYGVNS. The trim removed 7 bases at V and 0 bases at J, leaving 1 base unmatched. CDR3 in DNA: TGTGCCAGCACGGGACAGGGCTCCTACGAGCAGTACTTC. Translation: CASTGQGSYEQYF.

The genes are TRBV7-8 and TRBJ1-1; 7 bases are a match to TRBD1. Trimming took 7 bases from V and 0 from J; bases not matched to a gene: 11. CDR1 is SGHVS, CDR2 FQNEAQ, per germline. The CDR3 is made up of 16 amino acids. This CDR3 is CASTPDRVEMNTEAFF. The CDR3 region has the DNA TGTGCCAGCACCCCAGACAGGGTTGAAATGAACACTGAAGCTTTCTTT.

As DNA, the CDR3 is TGCGCCAGCAGCCGACAGGGGAGGAGAAACGAGCAGTACTTC. It specifies CASSRQGRRNEQYF. The rearrangement links TRBV4-1 to TRBJ2-7; TRBD1 agrees at 8 bases. CDR3 length: 14 amino acids. The ends lost 4 bases at V and 5 bases at J; junction bases unmatched: 7. CDR1 and CDR2 (germline): MGHRA, YSYEKL.

The CDR3 DNA sequence: TGTGCCAGCAGTCGAATAGGGGGCACTGAAGCTTTCTTT. The encoded protein is CASSRIGGTEAFF. This chain uses TRBV6-5 with TRBJ1-1, with D possibly TRBD1 on 6 matching bases. This CDR3 spans 13 amino acids. CDR1 and CDR2 from the germline V gene are MNHEY and SVGAGI. Between the trimmed V and J ends, which lost 5 bases and 4 bases, there was a span of 11 bases.

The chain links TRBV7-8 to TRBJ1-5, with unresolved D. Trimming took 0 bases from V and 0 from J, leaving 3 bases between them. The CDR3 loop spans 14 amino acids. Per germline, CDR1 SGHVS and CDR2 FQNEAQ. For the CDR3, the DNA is TGTGCCAGCAGCTTAGCCAGTAGCAATCAGCCCCAGCATTTT. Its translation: CASSLASSNQPQHF.

CDR3 nucleotides: TGCGCCAGCAGCCAAGAGACAGAGGGACTAGCGGGAGGTCTGAATGAGCAGTTCTTC. This translates into CASSQETEGLAGGLNEQFF. The chain is built from TRBV4-1 and TRBJ2-1, with 15 positions matching TRBD2. The trim removed 0 bases at V and 7 bases at J, leaving 10 bases unmatched. The CDR3 extends over 19 amino acids. CDR1 MGHRA and CDR2 YSYEKL come from the germline V gene.